These 30 T cell receptor beta chains share one sample of origin, sequenced in a study of T cell repertoires in cytomegalovirus infection. Their cognate antigens are unknown. TCRdb recomputed calls from the reads with MiXCR, one row per CDR3 protein. Of about 920,000 distinct CDR3 sequences in the sample, approximately 31% were seen once. The sequencing used cultured CD8+ T cells from PBMCs, collected from culture after CMV antigen stimulation. The receptors derive from a human donor in good health (CMV status not recorded). Some clones in this sample may be carry-over from other donors' samples.

This chain uses TRBV6-5 with TRBJ2-5, with D maybe TRBD2 (6 bases). The germline V and J ends were trimmed by 2 bases and 2 bases, with 12 bases remaining between them. CDR3 length: 15 residues. Germline CDR1 is MNHEY and CDR2 is SVGAGI. The CDR3 reads CASSYVAGLQETQYF. The CDR3, as DNA: TGTGCCAGCAGTTACGTGGCGGGGCTACAAGAGACCCAGTACTTC.

V gene TRBV14 combines with J gene TRBJ1-4; 9 bases match TRBD1. The CDR3 covers 15 residues. The V gene end was trimmed by 0 bases and the J gene end by 8 bases; junction bases not matched to a gene: 4. The germline V gene has CDR1 SGHDN and CDR2 FVKESK. CDR3 sequence: CASSQDGTGNEKLFF. The CDR3 DNA is TGTGCCAGCAGCCAAGATGGGACAGGGAACGAAAAACTGTTTTTT.

There are many counts of this clonotype. The chain combines TRBV7-2 with TRBJ1-1; D uncertain. The ends were cut back, 0 bases at V and 0 bases at J, with 8 bases in the middle. This CDR3 region has 15 residues. Germline CDR1 reads SGHTA; CDR2 reads FQGNSA. CDR3 in DNA: TGTGCCAGCAGCTTAGCGGGCTCCATGAACACTGAAGCTTTCTTT. Its translation: CASSLAGSMNTEAFF.

The CDR3 loop reads CASSAGTSGLDEQFF. The CDR3 nucleotides are TGTGCCAGCAGCGCCGGGACTAGCGGGTTAGATGAGCAGTTCTTC. This chain joins TRBV9 and TRBJ2-1, with 12 bases identical to TRBD2. CDR1 SGDLS and CDR2 YYNGEE come from the germline V gene. Germline trimming cut 3 bases from V and 8 bases from J; bases unmatched to any gene: 6. The length of the CDR3 is 15 residues.

This clonotype showed up many times. The chain employs TRBV10-3 and TRBJ2-7, with D maybe TRBD1 (6 bases). From germline, CDR1 is ENHRY and CDR2 SYGVKD. V dropped 2 bases and J dropped 3 bases, with 17 bases sitting between them. This CDR3 has 16 residues. CDR3 protein: CAISEGFRGSNYEQYF. The CDR3 DNA reads as TGTGCCATCAGTGAGGGGTTCAGGGGATCTAACTACGAGCAGTACTTC.

This clonotype has just a few counts. The chain is built from TRBV6-2 or TRBV6-3 and TRBJ1-2; 9 bases match TRBD1. Trimming at V came to 4 bases and at J to 8 bases, leaving 14 bases not matched to a gene. Looked up from germline, CDR1 is MNHEY and CDR2 is SVGEGT. CDR3 size: 16 residues. CDR3 in DNA: TGTGCCAGCAGTTTCGACCTACAGGGGGCCCGAGGAGGCTACACCTTC. Translation gives CASSFDLQGARGGYTF.

This clonotype was observed a handful of times. The V and J genes are TRBV5-4 and TRBJ2-7; D gene ambiguous. V was pared by 1 base and J by 3 bases, with 8 bases between. Germline V lookup: CDR1 SGHNT, CDR2 YYREEE (reference sequence). CDR3 length equals 13 residues. In DNA, the CDR3 is TGTGCCAGCAGCTTGTATGCAGGCTACGAGCAGTACGTC. Translated: CASSLYAGYEQYV.

This clonotype showed up just a few times. The chain couples TRBV7-9 to TRBJ1-2, with D perhaps TRBD1 (6 bases). The germline gives CDR1 SEHNR, CDR2 FQNEAQ (reference sequence). The V end was cut by 5 bases, the J end by 5 bases, with 15 bases between. The CDR3 totals 14 residues. CDR3 sequence (DNA): TGTGCCAGCAGCCCGTTAAAGGGGGTGTATGGCTACACCTTC. Its translation is CASSPLKGVYGYTF.

This chain uses TRBV6-4 with TRBJ1-4; 8 bases are shared with TRBD1. V lost 6 bases to trimming and J lost 3 bases; unmatched junction nucleotides: 6. CDR1 is MRHNA and CDR2 is SNTAGT in the germline V gene. This CDR3 has 15 amino acids. The CDR3 sequence: CASRKTGGPNEKLFF. The DNA for the CDR3 is TGTGCCAGCAGAAAAACAGGGGGTCCTAATGAAAAACTGTTTTTT.

The gene calls are TRBV20-1 and TRBJ1-2, with 9 nucleotides matching TRBD1. This CDR3 has 17 residues. Looked up from germline, CDR1 is DFQATT and CDR2 is SNEGSKA (reference sequence). The V and J ends lost 5 bases and 4 bases, in that order; junction bases with no gene match: 17. The chain's CDR3 is CSALDRGKPQAIYGYTF. CDR3 coding DNA: TGCAGTGCTTTAGACAGGGGGAAACCCCAAGCTATCTATGGCTACACCTTC.

This clonotype was detected only a few times. V is TRBV4-1 and J is TRBJ2-1; D is undetermined. Germline-derived CDR1 and CDR2 are MGHRA and YSYEKL. The V end was cut by 5 bases, the J end by 0 bases, with 11 bases between. The CDR3 loop spans 15 amino acids. In DNA, the CDR3 is TGCGCCAGCAGCAACGACGGAAGCTCCTACAATGAGCAGTTCTTC. It specifies CASSNDGSSYNEQFF.

This clonotype was observed a few times. The V and J genes are TRBV19 and TRBJ1-3; D is unclear. Germline CDR1 and CDR2: LNHDA and SQIVND (reference sequence). There are 15 residues in the CDR3. Trimming took off 3 bases at V and 4 bases at J, with 13 bases between the two ends. DNA of the CDR3: TGTGCCAGTAGTATTCTGGGGTCGGACGGAAACACCATATATTTT. Translated, it gives CASSILGSDGNTIYF.

This clonotype was observed a handful of times. The chain employs TRBV27 and TRBJ1-5; maybe TRBD1 (5 bases). V lost 2 bases and J lost 4, with 12 bases in between. This CDR3 is built from 15 residues. CDR1 and CDR2 from the germline V gene are MNHEY and SMNVEV (reference sequence). Here the CDR3 DNA reads TGTGCCAGCAGTTTAAGAGCCAAGGGGAATCAGCCCCAGCATTTT. It codes for CASSLRAKGNQPQHF.

The rearrangement joins TRBV9 to TRBJ1-5; D not resolved. The germline CDR1 and CDR2 sequences are SGDLS and YYNGEE. V gave up 4 bases and J gave up 3 bases, with 8 bases separating them. The CDR3 extends over 13 amino acids. CDR3: CASSPRFNQPQHF. The DNA of the CDR3 is TGTGCCAGCAGCCCTCGGTTCAATCAGCCCCAGCATTTT.

In its sample, this clonotype was seen a few times. This rearrangement joins TRBV28 to TRBJ2-3, with TRBD2 matching over 8 bases. Per germline, CDR1 MDHEN and CDR2 SYDVKM. This CDR3 has 17 residues. After removal of 1 base from V and 0 bases from J, the junction contained 6 bases not matched to a gene. CDR3 in amino acids: CASSLFSGGSSTDTQYF. The CDR3 DNA reads as TGTGCCAGCAGTTTATTTTCGGGGGGGTCAAGCACAGATACGCAGTATTTT.

This clonotype has a handful of counts. The chain combines TRBV19 with TRBJ2-1; 8 bases match TRBD2. Trimming cost V 5 bases and J 2 bases; bases outside gene matches: 11. The CDR3 has 17 residues. Germline V gene data show CDR1 as LNHDA and CDR2 as SQIVND (reference sequence). Written as DNA, the CDR3 is TGTGCCAGTAGTCCACCCTCTTACGGGGGGGCCTACAATGAGCAGTTCTTC. This encodes CASSPPSYGGAYNEQFF.

This clonotype was observed a handful of times. The chain carries TRBV20-1 and TRBJ2-3; D is perhaps TRBD1 or TRBD2 (5 bases each). The germline V and J ends were trimmed by 5 bases and 4 bases, with 34 bases remaining between them. Germline V gene lookup returns CDR1 DFQATT and CDR2 SNEGSKA (reference sequence). The CDR3 is 20 residues long. CDR3 amino acids: CSAPGASRVRGSLRADTQYF. CDR3 nucleotides: TGCAGTGCTCCTGGGGCTTCTAGAGTACGGGGTTCTCTCCGGGCAGATACGCAGTATTTT.

The V gene is TRBV7-2, the J gene TRBJ2-1; a weak D match, TRBD2 (5 bases). Trimming shortened V by 2 bases and J by 15 bases, and 14 bases separated the two germline ends. The CDR3 is 12 amino acids. CDR1 and CDR2 from the germline V gene are SGHTA and FQGNSA. CDR3 loop: CASSLCTLGLFF. DNA of the CDR3: TGTGCCAGCAGCTTATGCACACTAGGCTTGTTCTTC.

The chain uses TRBV7-9 and TRBJ2-7, with 13 bases fitting TRBD2. In germline, CDR1 is SEHNR, CDR2 FQNEAQ (reference sequence). J lost 2 bases, V lost 3 bases, and 10 bases had no gene match. CDR3 length equals 18 residues. This chain's CDR3 is CASSFGLAGVIVPYEQYF. CDR3 in DNA: TGTGCCAGCAGCTTCGGACTAGCGGGGGTCATCGTTCCCTACGAGCAGTACTTC.

This clonotype showed up just a few times. This chain joins TRBV6-1 and TRBJ2-7; no clear D. V lost 2 bases and J 0 bases, leaving 8 bases between the germline ends. CDR3 length equals 14 residues. CDR1 and CDR2 from the germline V gene are MNHNS and SASEGT. This CDR3 is CASSEFRSSYEQYV. For the CDR3, the DNA is TGTGCCAGCAGTGAATTCAGGAGCTCCTACGAGCAGTACGTC.

This clonotype was seen ten or more times. The CDR3 protein is CASSPDSNIKPQHF. DNA of the CDR3: TGTGCCAGCAGCCCGGACAGCAACATCAAGCCCCAGCATTTT. The rearrangement links TRBV7-9 to TRBJ1-5, with TRBD1 as a possible D gene (6 bases). CDR3 length: 14 residues. The V and J ends lost 5 bases and 8 bases respectively, with 16 bases between them. The germline V gene encodes CDR1 SEHNR and CDR2 FQNEAQ (reference sequence).

This clonotype appeared many times. The chain links TRBV7-9 to TRBJ2-1; 12 positions agree with TRBD2. The CDR3 is made up of 17 amino acids. V shed 5 bases and J 4 bases; nucleotides not matched to a gene: 9. Per the germline V gene, CDR1 is SEHNR and CDR2 is FQNEAQ (reference sequence). Written as DNA, the CDR3 is TGTGCCAGCAGCACCTCAACTAGCGGGGGGTTTTACAATGAGCAGTTCTTC. This sequence encodes CASSTSTSGGFYNEQFF.

This sequence joins TRBV7-6 and TRBJ2-7; D could derive from TRBD1 or TRBD2 (6 bases each). The CDR3 contains 15 residues. Trimming stripped 0 bases from V and 5 bases from J, with 14 bases between. Germline V gene lookup returns CDR1 SGHVS and CDR2 FNYEAQ. The CDR3 DNA reads TGTGCCAGCAGCTTAGCTGGGGGGCTCAGGGACGAGCAGTACTTC. This sequence encodes CASSLAGGLRDEQYF. Combining the CDR3 with reference TRBV7-6 and TRBJ2-7 gives the whole variable domain GAGVSQSPRYKVTKRGQDVALRCDPISGHVSLYWYRQALGQGPEFLTYFNYEAQQDKSGLPNDRFSAERPEGSISTLTIQRTEQRDSAMYRCASSLAGGLRDEQYFGPGTRLTVT.

Ten or more counts support this clonotype. V and J are TRBV12-3 or TRBV12-4 and TRBJ1-5; possibly TRBD1 for D (5 bases). The CDR3 has 18 residues. V shed 5 bases and J shed 0 bases, with 20 bases lying between them. The CDR3 sequence: CASSPERNRGYSNQPQHF. The CDR3 bases are TGTGCCAGCAGTCCGGAGAGAAATAGGGGCTATAGCAATCAGCCCCAGCATTTT.

The table lists this clonotype with a few counts. This chain uses TRBV28 with TRBJ2-1; D is uncertain. Germline assignment: CDR1 MDHEN and CDR2 SYDVKM. The CDR3 is made up of 15 amino acids. Trimming took off 3 bases at V and 4 bases at J, with 13 bases between the two ends. CDR3 in DNA: TGTGCCAGCAGTTTTTACTCCCGACCGTACAATGAGCAGTTCTTC. It translates to CASSFYSRPYNEQFF.

The chain is built from TRBV7-9 and TRBJ2-3, with 9 bases fitting TRBD2. Trimming cost V 7 bases and J 4 bases; bases outside gene matches: 12. CDR3 length: 16 residues. Per germline, CDR1 SEHNR and CDR2 FQNEAQ (reference sequence). CDR3: CASMGLKAGGPDTQYF. CDR3 nucleotides: TGTGCCAGCATGGGGCTGAAAGCGGGGGGCCCAGATACGCAGTATTTT. Filled out from reference TRBV7-9 and TRBJ2-3, the complete variable domain reads DTGVSQNPRHKITKRGQNVTFRCDPISEHNRLYWYRQTLGQGPEFLTYFQNEAQLEKSRLLSDRFSAERPKGSFSTLEIQRTEQGDSAMYLCASMGLKAGGPDTQYFGPGTRLTVL.

The genes are TRBV18 and TRBJ2-4; the match to TRBD2 covers 9 bases. Germline values: CDR1 KGHSH, CDR2 LQKENI. V shed 3 bases and J 8 bases; nucleotides not matched to a gene: 14. The CDR3 loop spans 17 amino acids. The CDR3 nucleotides are TGTGCCAGCTCACCCCCCGGCGGGGGGGGGAATGGTGACATTCAGTACTTC. Translated, it gives CASSPPGGGGNGDIQYF.

J is TRBJ1-4 and V is TRBV7-9, with D maybe TRBD1 (5 bases). Trimming left V 0 bases short and J 7 bases short, with 9 bases between. The CDR3 spans 14 residues. Germline values: CDR1 SEHNR, CDR2 FQNEAQ (reference sequence). The CDR3 reads CASSLAGDGEKLFF. CDR3 DNA: TGTGCCAGCAGCTTAGCAGGGGACGGTGAAAAACTGTTTTTT.

This clonotype was seen more than once but under ten times. The chain carries TRBV20-1 and TRBJ1-3, with D perhaps matching TRBD1 (5 bases). The CDR3 is 14 amino acids. Looked up from germline, CDR1 is DFQATT and CDR2 is SNEGSKA (reference sequence). V lost 4 bases and J lost 0, with 10 bases in between. The CDR3 bases are TGCAGTGCTACTGGACACCTCTCTGGAAACACCATATATTTT. Residues: CSATGHLSGNTIYF.

The J gene is TRBJ2-7, the V gene TRBV5-1, with D possibly being TRBD1 or TRBD2 (5 bases each). V shed 7 bases and J shed 4 bases, with 18 bases lying between them. Germline V gives CDR1 SGHRS, CDR2 YFSETQ. The CDR3 length is 14 residues. CDR3 sequence reads: CASSNDPGAYEQYV. As DNA, the CDR3 is TGCGCCAGCTCCAACGACCCCGGGGCGTACGAGCAGTACGTC.